These 22 T cell receptor beta chains share one sample of origin, sequenced in a study of T cells in Graves' hyperthyroidism and ophthalmopathy. What was amplified from RNA transcripts were TCR beta CDR3 regions. Carried out on the TCR CDR3, a first-round RT-PCR used the HTBI primer set. TCRdb called the multiplex PCR reads again in MiXCR, with one record for every CDR3 protein. This table holds fewer than 650,000 distinct CDR3 sequences, approximately 14% found once. Specimen: blood. Source of these receptors: a woman in her late teens or twenties with Graves' ophthalmopathy.

This sequence joins TRBV5-1 and TRBJ1-4, with D perhaps matching TRBD1 (5 bases). Germline loops: CDR1 SGHRS, CDR2 YFSETQ. V was shortened by 4 bases and J by 0 bases, with 16 bases between the two germline ends. The CDR3 loop spans 17 amino acids. CDR3 DNA: TGCGCCAGCAGCCCTACGTGGGGACGTGCAACTAATGAAAAACTGTTTTTT. Its protein product is CASSPTWGRATNEKLFF.

This clonotype was found a few times. This sequence joins TRBV18 and TRBJ1-1; a possible D gene is TRBD1 (6 bases). The CDR3 contains 15 residues. Germline V gene data show CDR1 as KGHSH and CDR2 as LQKENI. V dropped 3 bases and J dropped 0 bases, with 11 bases sitting between them. The CDR3 loop reads CASSPQSGVNTEAFF. The CDR3 nucleotides are TGTGCCAGCTCACCCCAATCAGGGGTGAACACTGAAGCTTTCTTT.

The chain employs TRBV10-3 and TRBJ1-2, with D uncertain. Germline loops: CDR1 ENHRY, CDR2 SYGVKD. Trimming pared 3 bases from V and 5 bases from J, leaving 13 bases between. The CDR3 has 14 amino acids. CDR3 DNA sequence: TGTGCCATCAGTGACTCACGGAGTTTTTATGGCTACACCTTC. Protein product: CAISDSRSFYGYTF.

A few counts support this clonotype. The rearrangement links TRBV4-3 to TRBJ2-3, with D unclear. The CDR3 consists of 14 residues. Germline V lookup: CDR1 LGHNA, CDR2 YSLEER. Deletions cut 0 bases from V and 1 base from J, with 5 bases between. This chain's CDR3 is CASSQDSGTDTQYF. The DNA of the CDR3 is TGCGCCAGCAGCCAAGATTCTGGCACAGATACGCAGTATTTT.

Many counts were recorded for this clonotype. The chain carries TRBV7-2 and TRBJ2-1; TRBD2 matches at 14 bases. CDR3 length: 17 residues. V lost 3 bases to trimming and J lost 9 bases; unmatched junction nucleotides: 10. Germline lookup yields CDR1 SGHTA and CDR2 FQGNSA. The CDR3 coding sequence is TGTGCCAGCAGCTTCGGGGGGGGACTAGCGGGAGAGGTTGAGCAGTTCTTC. It is translated as CASSFGGGLAGEVEQFF.

This clonotype has more than one count but fewer than ten. J is TRBJ1-5 and V is TRBV27; a possible D gene is TRBD1 (5 bases). The CDR3 is 17 amino acids. V lost 6 bases and J lost 0, with 18 bases in between. Germline loops: CDR1 MNHEY, CDR2 SMNVEV (reference sequence). The CDR3 spells CASSHSGAGGSNQPQHF. Here the CDR3 DNA reads TGTGCCAGCAGCCATTCAGGTGCTGGGGGTAGCAATCAGCCCCAGCATTTT.

The chain combines TRBV14 with TRBJ1-1; D is uncertain. Germline-derived CDR1 and CDR2 are SGHDN and FVKESK. The CDR3 consists of 14 residues. V shed 6 bases and J shed 6 bases, with 17 bases lying between them. DNA for the CDR3: TGTGCCAGCAGACCCTTGGTAGGGCGGGCTGAAGCTTTCTTT. It yields the protein CASRPLVGRAEAFF.

Details on this clonotype: This may be a read error, as it is one base from a much larger clone. This rearrangement joins TRBV12-3 or TRBV12-4 to TRBJ1-5; 9 bases match TRBD1. The CDR3 is 17 residues long. The V segment lost 5 bases and the J segment 7 bases; nucleotides outside the gene matches: 15. The DNA of the CDR3 is TGTGCCAGCAGTGAGTCGGGTATGGGACAGGGTCAACAGCCCCAGCATTTT. Translating gives CASSESGMGQGQQPQHF.

Ten or more counts support this clonotype. V and J are TRBV12-3 or TRBV12-4 and TRBJ2-3; D is ambiguous. V gave up 7 bases and J gave up 2 bases, with 13 bases separating them. The CDR3 sequence is 14 residues long. CDR3 coding DNA: TGTGCCAGCATACACTGGGCTTCCACAGATACGCAGTATTTT. The encoded protein is CASIHWASTDTQYF.

CDR3 DNA: TGTGCCAGCAGTCGTGACACAGGAGCTAACTATGGCTACACCTTC. It codes for CASSRDTGANYGYTF. The chain links TRBV2 to TRBJ1-2, with D perhaps matching TRBD1 (5 bases). This CDR3 region has 15 residues. The germline CDR1 and CDR2 sequences are SNHLY and FYNNEI. V lost 5 bases and J 0 bases, leaving 13 bases between the germline ends.

The sample holds a few counts of this clonotype. The rearrangement uses TRBV20-1 and TRBJ2-5, with 13 bases that match TRBD2. CDR3 size: 15 residues. In germline, CDR1 is DFQATT, CDR2 SNEGSKA (reference sequence). V lost 3 bases and J lost 7; bases outside the gene matches: 8. CDR3 protein: CSARVGLAGFGTQYF. The CDR3 coding sequence is TGCAGTGCTAGGGTGGGACTAGCGGGATTTGGGACCCAGTACTTC.

In this sample, this clonotype turned up many times. The rearrangement links TRBV5-6 to TRBJ2-3, with D perhaps matching TRBD1 (5 bases). CDR3 length equals 22 residues. V lost 0 bases and J lost 1, with 30 bases in between. From germline, CDR1 is SGHDT and CDR2 YYEEEE. CDR3 amino acids: CASSLAMRVNHPGFGGTDTQYF. The CDR3 coding sequence is TGTGCCAGCAGCTTGGCAATGAGAGTGAATCATCCAGGGTTCGGAGGCACAGATACGCAGTATTTT.

The CDR3 protein is CASTSYGPEAEAFF. The CDR3 region has the DNA TGTGCCAGCACCTCTTACGGGCCGGAAGCTGAAGCTTTCTTT. The chain combines TRBV18 with TRBJ1-1; D is unclear. The CDR3 extends over 14 amino acids. CDR1 is KGHSH, CDR2 LQKENI, per germline. The germline V and J ends were trimmed by 8 bases and 6 bases, with 19 bases remaining between them.

This clonotype showed up many times. The gene calls are TRBV2 and TRBJ2-7; 7 bases are a match to TRBD1. The CDR3 totals 16 residues. Losses at the gene ends were 0 bases for V and 0 bases for J; bases not matched to a gene: 5. Germline CDR1 and CDR2: SNHLY and FYNNEI. CDR3 loop: CASSEALTGSSYEQYF. CDR3 bases: TGTGCCAGCAGTGAAGCCCTGACAGGGAGCTCCTACGAGCAGTACTTC.

This clonotype has ten or more counts. The V call is TRBV11-2, the J call TRBJ2-3; no clear D gene. Germline V lookup: CDR1 SGHAT, CDR2 FQNNGV. The CDR3 loop spans 15 amino acids. With 0 bases removed from V and 2 bases from J, the gap between germline ends came to 9 bases. The CDR3 sequence is CASSLDQGITDTQYF. As DNA, the CDR3 is TGTGCCAGCAGCTTAGATCAAGGGATCACAGATACGCAGTATTTT.

The chain is built from TRBV7-9 and TRBJ2-7; possible D gene TRBD1, 6 bases. This CDR3 spans 17 amino acids. Trimming shortened V by 2 bases and J by 4 bases, and 21 bases separated the two germline ends. The germline CDR1 and CDR2 sequences are SEHNR and FQNEAQ (reference sequence). The CDR3 loop is CASSLPSGVGSDYEQYF. As DNA, the CDR3 is TGTGCCAGCAGCTTACCCTCAGGGGTGGGGAGCGATTACGAGCAGTACTTC.

This clonotype was recorded at least ten times. The chain recombines TRBV29-1 with TRBJ2-7; D is possibly TRBD1 or TRBD2 (7 bases each). CDR3 length: 17 amino acids. Trimming left V 4 bases short and J 3 bases short, with 25 bases between. Germline V gene data show CDR1 as SQVTM and CDR2 as ANQGSEA. CDR3 sequence: CSVAGRGGERLRYEQYF. The CDR3 bases are TGCAGCGTTGCGGGCAGGGGGGGCGAGCGGCTACGCTACGAGCAGTACTTC.

This rearrangement joins TRBV19 to TRBJ2-2; D gene uncertain. Trimming took off 8 bases at V and 6 bases at J, with 10 bases between the two ends. Germline V gene data show CDR1 as LNHDA and CDR2 as SQIVND (reference sequence). The CDR3 covers 12 residues. CDR3: CASLEMAGELFF. CDR3 nucleotides: TGTGCCAGTCTAGAAATGGCCGGGGAGCTGTTTTTT. The complete variable domain, with remaining parts taken from reference TRBV19 and TRBJ2-2, reads DGGITQSPKYLFRKEGQNVTLSCEQNLNHDAMYWYRQDPGQGLRLIYYSQIVNDFQKGDIAEGYSVSREKKESFPLTVTSAQKNPTAFYLCASLEMAGELFFGEGSRLTVL.

The sample holds many counts of this clonotype. This chain connects TRBV27 to TRBJ2-1; no definite D call. CDR1 and CDR2 (germline): MNHEY, SMNVEV (reference sequence). This CDR3 contains 16 residues. Trimming took 6 bases from V and 1 from J, leaving 16 bases between them. CDR3: CASSLRWQVSYNEQFF. DNA for the CDR3: TGTGCCAGCAGCCTAAGGTGGCAGGTTTCCTACAATGAGCAGTTCTTC.

This clonotype was recorded at least ten times. The J gene is TRBJ1-2, the V gene TRBV27, with D possibly TRBD1 on 5 matching bases. The CDR3 consists of 18 residues. The germline V and J ends were trimmed by 8 bases and 3 bases, with 28 bases remaining between them. Germline CDR1 MNHEY, CDR2 SMNVEV (reference sequence). The CDR3 DNA reads TGTGCCAGCCGTCGCGAGGGGCGTGTGTGGGGTGGGTACTATGGCTACACCTTC. Translated: CASRREGRVWGGYYGYTF.

The V and J genes are TRBV7-3 and TRBJ1-2; 9 bases map to TRBD1. The CDR3 spans 13 residues. The junction had 5 bases not matched to a gene; V was cut back by 5 bases and J by 7 bases. The germline V gene encodes CDR1 SGHTA and CDR2 FQGTGA. CDR3 nucleotides: TGTGCCAGCAGCCCAACAGGGGGCGGTGGCTACACCTTC. Its protein product is CASSPTGGGGYTF.

This clonotype was observed at least ten times. The chain joins TRBV18 to TRBJ2-7, with D perhaps matching TRBD1 (5 bases). This CDR3 contains 15 residues. Per germline, CDR1 KGHSH and CDR2 LQKENI. Trimming shortened V by 4 bases and J by 0 bases, and 13 bases separated the two germline ends. The CDR3 DNA is TGTGCCAGCTCACGGGGCACAGGCCACTCCTACGAGCAGTACTTC. It encodes CASSRGTGHSYEQYF.